The clone carrying this T cell receptor beta chain was detected ten times or more. Via MiXCR, TCRdb re-called the 5' RACE reads, giving one row per CDR3 protein. The profile covers tens of thousands of distinct CDR3 sequences, with about 9.4% appearing a single time and roughly 8% taken by the ten largest. These data are taken from a study of early T cells in non-severe SARS-CoV-2 infection. Germline-derived CDR1 and CDR2 are SGHKS and YYEKEE (reference sequence). The CDR3 length is 14 residues. Trimming shortened V by 0 bases and J by 14 bases, and 18 bases separated the two germline ends. The TCR sequence derives from an adult who was a healthcare worker with PCR-confirmed SARS-CoV-2 infection or an uninfected control (not recorded which). The chain links TRBV5-5 to TRBJ1-5, with D uncertain. The material was whole blood, obtained at baseline. CDR3 DNA: TGTGCCAGCAGCTTGGCCGTGGACCCCATTTCCGAGCATTTT. Its translation is CASSLAVDPISEHF.